These T cell receptor beta chains were read from a single sample in a study of T cell repertoires in cytomegalovirus infection. These receptors' targets are unknown. MiXCR, run by TCRdb on the reads, gives a single entry per CDR3 protein. The sample consists of hundreds of thousands of distinct CDR3 sequences, approximately 33% of them appearing once. The specimen comprised cultured PBMCs, sampled from culture after CMV antigen stimulation. The receptors originated from a human donor in good health (CMV status not recorded). Some clones in this sample may be carry-over from other donors' samples. Both conserved end residues are part of each CDR3. Fields, in order: CDR3 protein, CDR3 DNA, J gene, V gene, D gene, clone size. A D gene is named only where the DNA matches it firmly. Only part of the rows carry a size: once, few, many, or a class if the clone is expanded.

CSASKAPGQGETQYF	TGCAGTGCTAGTAAGGCACCAGGACAGGGGGAGACCCAGTACTTC	TRBJ2-5	TRBV20-1	TRBD1	.
CASSPPNWVGTQYF	TGTGCCAGCAGCCCGCCGAACTGGGTGGGCACGCAGTATTTT	TRBJ2-3	TRBV7-9	.	once
CASSLKAGESYEQYF	TGTGCCAGCAGCTTAAAGGCAGGCGAATCCTACGAGCAGTACTTC	TRBJ2-7	TRBV7-2	.	many
CASSLSWPRTYNEQFF	TGTGCCAGCAGCTTATCGTGGCCTCGTACCTACAATGAGCAGTTCTTC	TRBJ2-1	TRBV7-8	.	many
CASSTWEGRSTDTQYF	TGTGCCAGCAGCACATGGGAGGGGCGCAGCACAGATACGCAGTATTTT	TRBJ2-3	TRBV11-2	TRBD2	.
CASSPGAGGPGTQYF	TGTGCCAGCAGCCCAGGGGCGGGGGGGCCCGGTACGCAGTATTTT	TRBJ2-3	TRBV7-2	TRBD2	few
CASSQSVSLDTYEQYF	TGTGCCAGCAGCCAGTCAGTCAGCCTAGATACCTACGAGCAGTACTTC	TRBJ2-7	TRBV4-2	.	.
CASSPDPRGEQFF	TGTGCCAGCAGCCCTGACCCGCGGGGTGAGCAGTTCTTC	TRBJ2-1	TRBV11-3	.	few
CSASPRTALHGYTF	TGCAGTGCTAGCCCTAGGACAGCCTTACATGGCTACACCTTC	TRBJ1-2	TRBV20-1	.	once
CASSNRGAWQFF	TGTGCCAGCAGCAACAGGGGGGCCTGGCAGTTCTTC	TRBJ2-1	TRBV7-8	TRBD1	.
CASRRQGAAYGYTF	TGTGCCAGCAGGCGACAGGGGGCCGCTTATGGCTACACCTTC	TRBJ1-2	TRBV7-9	TRBD1	.
CSAGPGRGDTGELFF	TGCAGTGCTGGACCAGGGCGCGGGGACACCGGGGAGCTGTTTTTT	TRBJ2-2	TRBV20-1	.	.
CASSLFWGGETQYF	TGTGCCAGCAGCTTATTTTGGGGCGGGGAGACCCAGTACTTC	TRBJ2-5	TRBV11-2	.	.
CASSQGLAVMYF	TGTGCCAGCAGTCAGGGACTAGCGGTAATGTACTTC	TRBJ2-7	TRBV6-6	TRBD2	.
CASSLGGPYEKLFF	TGTGCCAGCAGCTTGGGGGGTCCGTATGAAAAACTGTTTTTT	TRBJ1-4	TRBV5-6	.	.
CASSITGTPGGDTQYF	TGTGCCAGCAGCATCACCGGGACCCCCGGAGGAGATACGCAGTATTTT	TRBJ2-3	TRBV7-2	.	.
CSVGRETEAFF	TGCAGCGTTGGGAGGGAGACTGAAGCTTTCTTT	TRBJ1-1	TRBV29-1	.	.
CASSLLESDSYEQYF	TGTGCCAGCAGCTTACTCGAATCAGACTCCTACGAGCAGTACTTC	TRBJ2-7	TRBV7-2	.	.
CSASRGFGQPQHF	TGCAGTGCTAGTAGGGGGTTCGGTCAGCCCCAGCATTTT	TRBJ1-5	TRBV20-1	.	once
CASSGQSLEKLFF	TGTGCCAGCTCCGGGCAGTCATTGGAAAAACTGTTTTTT	TRBJ1-4	TRBV19	.	.
CASSPIIERLKYNEQFF	TGCGCCAGCAGCCCAATTATTGAGCGGTTAAAATACAATGAGCAGTTCTTC	TRBJ2-1	TRBV4-1	.	.
CASSFGLGGDGYTF	TGTGCCAGCAGCTTTGGTTTGGGGGGCGATGGCTACACCTTC	TRBJ1-2	TRBV7-4	.	.
CASSFRRGSRGGEQFF	TGTGCCAGCAGTTTCAGACGTGGAAGTCGGGGAGGTGAGCAGTTCTTC	TRBJ2-1	TRBV6-2/TRBV6-3	.	.
CASSRSGARTDTQYF	TGTGCCAGCAGCCGGAGCGGGGCCCGCACAGATACGCAGTATTTT	TRBJ2-3	TRBV7-8	TRBD2	.
CASSSPGQGSYNSPLHF	TGTGCCAGCAGTTCCCCGGGACAGGGGTCCTATAATTCACCCCTCCACTTT	TRBJ1-6	TRBV28	TRBD1	few
CASGLVGRMGEQYF	TGTGCTAGTGGTTTGGTTGGGAGAATGGGAGAGCAGTACTTC	TRBJ2-7	TRBV12-5	.	.
CASSPETGLVTDTQYF	TGTGCCAGCAGTCCCGAGACAGGGTTAGTTACAGATACGCAGTATTTT	TRBJ2-3	TRBV27	TRBD1	few
CASSQESGHRAKEQYF	TGCGCCAGCAGCCAAGAATCTGGCCACCGAGCTAAAGAGCAGTACTTC	TRBJ2-7	TRBV4-1	.	.
CASSAEQGSNQPQHF	TGTGCCAGCAGCGCTGAACAGGGTAGCAATCAGCCCCAGCATTTT	TRBJ1-5	TRBV2	.	.